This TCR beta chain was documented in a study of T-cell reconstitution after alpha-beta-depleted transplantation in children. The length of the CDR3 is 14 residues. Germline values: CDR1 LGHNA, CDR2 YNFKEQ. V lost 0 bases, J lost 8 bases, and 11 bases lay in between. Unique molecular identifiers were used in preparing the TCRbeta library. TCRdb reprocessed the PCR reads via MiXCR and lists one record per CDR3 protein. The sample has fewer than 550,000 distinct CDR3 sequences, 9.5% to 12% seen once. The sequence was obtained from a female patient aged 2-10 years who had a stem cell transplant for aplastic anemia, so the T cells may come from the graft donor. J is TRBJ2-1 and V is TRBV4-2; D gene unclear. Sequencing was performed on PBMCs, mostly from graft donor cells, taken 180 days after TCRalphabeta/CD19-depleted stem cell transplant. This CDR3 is CASSQELVYHEQFF. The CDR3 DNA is TGTGCCAGCAGCCAAGAGTTAGTTTACCATGAGCAGTTCTTC.